The 13 T cell receptor beta chains in this list originate from one sample, sequenced in a study of T cells after yellow fever vaccination. TCRdb reprocessed the 5' RACE reads via MiXCR and lists one record per CDR3 protein. The sample lists some 68,000 distinct CDR3 sequences, just over 6.5% seen once, with around a third in the top ten. This material consisted of CD8+ T cells sorted from PBMCs, taken 45 days after the first yellow fever vaccination. These receptors all come from a man aged 18-30 years who received the YFV17D yellow fever vaccine.

There are many counts of this clonotype. The chain employs TRBV25-1 and TRBJ1-1; D is possibly TRBD1 (6 bases). With 6 bases removed from V and 11 bases from J, the gap between germline ends came to 10 bases. CDR1 is MGHDK, CDR2 SYGVNS, per germline. The CDR3 runs 10 residues. CDR3 loop: CASRGASAFF. The CDR3 DNA sequence: TGTGCCAGCAGGGGGGCGTCCGCTTTCTTT.

This clonotype has more than one count but fewer than ten. The chain joins TRBV10-3 to TRBJ2-7; no clear D. The germline gives CDR1 ENHRY, CDR2 SYGVKD. The ends were cut back, 0 bases at V and 7 bases at J, with 7 bases in the middle. CDR3 size: 12 residues. CDR3 in DNA: TGTGCCATCAGTGAGTCCGGGTCTGAGCAGTACTTC. As protein: CAISESGSEQYF.

Many counts were recorded for this clonotype. The chain joins TRBV28 to TRBJ1-5, with a tentative D call TRBD1 (6 bases). CDR3 length: 15 residues. Between the trimmed V and J ends, which lost 2 bases and 3 bases, there was a span of 11 bases. The V gene's germline CDR1 is MDHEN and CDR2 SYDVKM. CDR3 nucleotides: TGTGCCAGCAGTTTAGTCGACAGGCTCAATCAGCCCCAGCATTTT. Amino acid sequence: CASSLVDRLNQPQHF.

This clonotype occurred a few times. The V call is TRBV7-9, the J call TRBJ2-2; 10 bases are shared with TRBD1. This CDR3 is built from 16 residues. Germline V CDR1 and CDR2: SEHNR, FQNEAQ (reference sequence). The junction had 9 bases not matched to a gene; V was cut back by 6 bases and J by 5 bases. The CDR3 DNA sequence: TGTGCCAGCAGACACGTCCCGGGACAGGGGACCGGGGAGCTGTTTTTT. Protein: CASRHVPGQGTGELFF.

This sequence joins TRBV4-3 and TRBJ1-1; no clear D. The CDR3 extends over 15 amino acids. The germline V gene has CDR1 LGHNA and CDR2 YSLEER. V was cut by 0 bases and J by 0 bases, with 8 bases left in between. The CDR3 loop reads CASSQEAQVNTEAFF. The CDR3 DNA reads TGCGCCAGCAGCCAAGAGGCCCAAGTGAACACTGAAGCTTTCTTT.

This clonotype has a count of ten or more. The DNA of the CDR3 is TGTGCCACCAGTGATTTCATGATCAACACCGGGGAGCTGTTTTTT. Its protein product is CATSDFMINTGELFF. The V call is TRBV24-1, the J call TRBJ2-2; D is unresolved. CDR3 length equals 15 residues. CDR1 is KGHDR and CDR2 is SFDVKD in the germline V gene. Trimming took 1 base from V and 2 from J, leaving 7 bases between them.

The chain recombines TRBV11-2 with TRBJ2-7; D is undetermined. The CDR3 is 12 amino acids. Trimming shortened V by 0 bases and J by 4 bases, and 4 bases separated the two germline ends. CDR1 is SGHAT and CDR2 is FQNNGV in the germline V gene. CDR3 residues: CASSLDLYEQYV. The DNA for the CDR3 is TGTGCCAGCAGCTTAGACTTATACGAGCAGTACGTC.

V gene TRBV20-1 combines with J gene TRBJ2-1; 9 positions match TRBD1. CDR1 is DFQATT, CDR2 SNEGSKA, per germline (reference sequence). This CDR3 has 16 residues. The V and J ends lost 0 bases and 1 base, in that order; junction bases with no gene match: 4. The DNA of the CDR3 is TGCAGTGCTAGAGATTCGGACAGGGGATCCTACAATGAGCAGTTCTTC. Translated, it gives CSARDSDRGSYNEQFF.

This clonotype was counted at least ten times. The CDR3 is CASSQEVAGGLGGGYTF. The CDR3 region has the DNA TGCGCCAGCAGCCAAGAAGTGGCAGGGGGCCTTGGAGGTGGCTACACCTTC. This chain connects TRBV4-1 to TRBJ1-2; TRBD1 matches at 8 bases. Germline V gives CDR1 MGHRA, CDR2 YSYEKL. The CDR3 is 17 amino acids. The ends lost 0 bases at V and 7 bases at J; junction bases unmatched: 13.

The sample holds many counts of this clonotype. The chain employs TRBV12-3 or TRBV12-4 and TRBJ2-1; no firm D call. V was trimmed by 7 bases and J by 7 bases, leaving 20 bases between them. This CDR3 spans 15 amino acids. CDR3 in amino acids: CASTYRSVLGNEQFF. The DNA of the CDR3 is TGTGCCAGCACCTATCGGTCGGTTTTGGGGAATGAGCAGTTCTTC.

The CDR3 nucleotides are TGTGCCAGCAGTGGATGGGGGTATAGCAATCAGCCCCAGCATTTT. This sequence encodes CASSGWGYSNQPQHF. The V call is TRBV6-1, the J call TRBJ1-5, with D possibly matching TRBD1 (5 bases). V gave up 4 bases and J gave up 0 bases, with 10 bases separating them. The CDR3 length is 15 residues. Germline CDR1 MNHNS, CDR2 SASEGT.

The table lists this clonotype with a few counts. This rearrangement joins TRBV12-3 or TRBV12-4 to TRBJ1-2; 9 bases line up with TRBD1. V dropped 3 bases and J dropped 4; count of bases not matched to a gene: 9. The CDR3 has 16 residues. CDR3 bases: TGTGCCAGCAGTTTCGACGGGACAGGGCTCCCCTATGGCTACACCTTC. It codes for CASSFDGTGLPYGYTF.

This clonotype was counted at least ten times. The chain carries TRBV4-1 and TRBJ2-7; perhaps TRBD2 as D (6 bases). There are 13 residues in the CDR3. Germline values: CDR1 MGHRA, CDR2 YSYEKL. V lost 5 bases, J lost 9 bases, and 17 bases lay in between. CDR3 sequence: CASSFLVGGAQYF. The CDR3 coding sequence is TGCGCCAGCAGCTTTCTGGTCGGGGGTGCGCAGTACTTC.